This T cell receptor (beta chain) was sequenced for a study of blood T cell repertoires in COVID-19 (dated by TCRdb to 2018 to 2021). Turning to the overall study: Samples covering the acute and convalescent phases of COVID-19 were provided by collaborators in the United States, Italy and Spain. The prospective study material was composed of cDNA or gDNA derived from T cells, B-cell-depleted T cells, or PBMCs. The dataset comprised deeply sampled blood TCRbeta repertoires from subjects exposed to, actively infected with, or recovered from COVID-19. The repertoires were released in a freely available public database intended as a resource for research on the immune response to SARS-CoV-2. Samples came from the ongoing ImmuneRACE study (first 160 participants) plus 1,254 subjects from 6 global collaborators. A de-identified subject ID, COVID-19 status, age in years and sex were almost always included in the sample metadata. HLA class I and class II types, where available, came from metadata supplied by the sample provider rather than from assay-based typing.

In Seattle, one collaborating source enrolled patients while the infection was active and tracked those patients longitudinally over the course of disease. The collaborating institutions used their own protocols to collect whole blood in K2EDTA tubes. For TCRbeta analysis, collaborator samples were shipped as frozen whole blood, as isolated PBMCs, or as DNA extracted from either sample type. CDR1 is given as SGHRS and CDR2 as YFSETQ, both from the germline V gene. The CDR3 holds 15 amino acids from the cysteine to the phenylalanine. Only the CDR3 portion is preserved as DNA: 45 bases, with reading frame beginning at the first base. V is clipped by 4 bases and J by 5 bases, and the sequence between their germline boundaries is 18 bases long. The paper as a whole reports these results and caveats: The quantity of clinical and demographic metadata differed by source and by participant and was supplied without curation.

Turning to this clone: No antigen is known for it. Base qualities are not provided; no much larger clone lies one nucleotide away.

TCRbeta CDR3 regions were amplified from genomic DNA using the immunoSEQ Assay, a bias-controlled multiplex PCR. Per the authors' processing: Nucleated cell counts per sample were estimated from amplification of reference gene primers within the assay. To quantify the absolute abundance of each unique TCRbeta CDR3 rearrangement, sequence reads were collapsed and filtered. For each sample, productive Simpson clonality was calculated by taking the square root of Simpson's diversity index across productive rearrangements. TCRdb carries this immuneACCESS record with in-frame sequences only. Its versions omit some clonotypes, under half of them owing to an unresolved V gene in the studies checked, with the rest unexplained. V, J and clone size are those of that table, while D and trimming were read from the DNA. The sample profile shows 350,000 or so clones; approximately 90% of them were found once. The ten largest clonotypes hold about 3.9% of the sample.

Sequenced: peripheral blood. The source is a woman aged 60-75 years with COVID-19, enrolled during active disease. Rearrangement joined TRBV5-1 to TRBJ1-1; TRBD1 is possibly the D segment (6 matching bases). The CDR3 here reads CASSTSEGVETEAFF. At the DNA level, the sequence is TGCGCCAGCAGCACCTCAGAGGGGGTCGAAACTGAAGCTTTCTTT.